Included here is one T cell receptor beta chain sequence, with context. Its specificity is not known. CDR1 and CDR2 from the germline V gene are MNHEY and SMNVEV (reference sequence). With V trimmed by 3 bases and J by 2 bases, 7 bases remained unmatched. The CDR3 is made up of 17 amino acids. This specimen belongs to a study of T-cell reconstitution after alpha-beta-depleted transplantation in children. A library of TCRbeta sequences, prepared with unique molecular identifiers, was generated. TCRdb re-called the PCR reads through MiXCR, storing one row per CDR3 protein. Found here are a few hundred thousand distinct CDR3 sequences, 25% to 30% of them singletons; the top ten hold 35% to 40%. Notes on the study in general: Reportedly, only several hundred clones from non-depleted graft cells drove alpha-beta T-cell counts at about two months. The study traced high day-60 TCRbeta diversity in some patients to surviving recipient T cells and thymic progenitors. By one year post-transplant, T-cell counts and diversity largely arose from T cells that were newly produced.

J is TRBJ2-7 and V is TRBV27, with TRBD2 matching over 13 bases. This sequence was found in a boy under three years old with Wiskott-Aldrich syndrome, due to receive a stem cell transplant. The sample was PBMCs, taken before TCRalphabeta/CD19-depleted stem cell transplant. DNA for the CDR3: TGTGCCAGCAGTTTCGGACTAGCGGGGGCCCAAACCTACGAGCAGTACTTC. Its translation: CASSFGLAGAQTYEQYF.